The 23 T cell receptor beta chains reported below all come from one sample, sequenced in a study of T cell clonality in common variable immunodeficiency. Sequenced by immunoSEQ multiplex PCR; TCRdb stores in-frame clones only, minus some. The sample shows tens of thousands of clones, no singletons; the ten largest hold about 13%. The sample taken for sequencing was peripheral blood mononuclear cells. The receptors stem from a person aged 18 to 70 in good health.

This clone was detected only a few times. The missing CDR3 end, 3 residues past where the read stops, is filled in from the germline J gene. The chain carries TRBV11-2 and TRBJ2-1; TRBD1 aligns across 9 bases. Germline lookup yields CDR1 SGHAT and CDR2 FQNNGV. This CDR3 comprises 13 residues. J gave up 5 bases and V 8 bases, and 4 bases lay outside the gene matches. The CDR3 sequence is CASEQGAHNEQFF. The part of the CDR3 DNA that was read is TGTGCCAGCGAACAGGGGGCCCACAATGAG.

This clone appeared many times. The read ends 3 residues shy of where the CDR3 ends; the end is completed using the germline J gene. The J gene is TRBJ2-1, the V gene TRBV19; tentatively, D is TRBD1 (6 bases). The CDR3 covers 17 residues. Trimming cost V 5 bases and J 0 bases, with 17 bases left between them. From germline, CDR1 is LNHDA and CDR2 SQIVND (reference sequence). The sequenced part of the CDR3 DNA is TGTGCCAGTAGTCTAAGGACAGCCTACGTCTCCTACAATGAG. It is translated as CASSLRTAYVSYNE. The CDR3, in full, reads CASSLRTAYVSYNEQFF.

This clone appeared many times. The CDR3 loop reads CASSLNARDSYGYTF. CDR3 DNA, as far as it was read: TGTGCCAGCAGCTTAAATGCTCGGGACAGCTATGGC. V is TRBV7-2 and J is TRBJ1-2; TRBD1 matches 7 bases. The missing CDR3 end, 3 residues past where the read stops, is filled in from the germline J gene. Germline V CDR1 and CDR2: SGHTA, FQGNSA. The CDR3 is 15 amino acids. V was pared by 2 bases and J by 4 bases, with 7 bases of the junction left unmatched.

The table lists this clone with many counts. CDR3 sequence reads: CASSLGGTVDEKLFF. CDR3 DNA (partial): TGTGCCAGCAGCTTAGGCGGGACAGTGGATGAAAAA. J is TRBJ1-4 and V is TRBV13; TRBD1 matches 7 bases. The CDR3 extends 3 residues past the end of the read, so its final part is completed from the germline J gene. The CDR3 is made up of 15 amino acids. Trimming cost V 0 bases and J 6 bases; bases outside gene matches: 4. The V gene's germline CDR1 is PRHDT and CDR2 FYEKMQ (reference sequence).

This clone was detected a few times. The read gets to within 3 residues of the CDR3 end, and the germline J gene fills in the rest. The chain links TRBV11-1 to TRBJ1-1; the D is unclear. The CDR3 runs to 13 residues. Germline lookup yields CDR1 SGHAT and CDR2 FQDESV (reference sequence). The DNA read from the CDR3 is TGTGCCAGCAGCTTGAATCGGGGTCTAGAA. Residues: CASSLNRGLE. The whole CDR3 sequence reads CASSLNRGLEAFF.

This clone was observed many times. The CDR3 end falls 3 residues outside the read, so it is completed with the germline J gene. The sample holds other DNA sequences that translate to the same CDR3. V is TRBV6-1 and J is TRBJ1-3, with D uncertain. The CDR3 has 17 amino acids. Germline V gives CDR1 MNHNS, CDR2 SASEGT. V was shortened by 1 base and J by 1 base, with 14 bases between the two germline ends. CDR3 bases read: TGTGCCAGCAGTGAAGGCCGGGTCGGGGTTTCTGGAAACACC. It specifies CASSEGRVGVSGNT. The whole CDR3 region reads CASSEGRVGVSGNTIYF.

This clone has a count of ten or more. From the germline J gene comes the end of the CDR3, since the read stops 3 residues before it. V gene TRBV6-2 or TRBV6-3 combines with J gene TRBJ1-2; possible D gene TRBD1, 6 bases. In germline, CDR1 is MNHEY, CDR2 SVGEGT. Trimming shortened V by 6 bases and J by 5 bases, and 13 bases separated the two germline ends. There are 13 residues in the CDR3. CDR3 DNA, as far as it was read: TGTGCCAGCAGGGAGACAGGTCTATATGGC. The encoded protein is CASRETGLYG. From start to end, the CDR3 is CASRETGLYGYTF.

Notes on this clone: The sequence runs out 3 residues before the end of the CDR3; the remainder is reconstructed from the germline J gene. The chain joins TRBV6-2 or TRBV6-3 to TRBJ2-3; D possibly corresponds to TRBD1 (7 bases). CDR1 is MNHEY and CDR2 is SVGEGT in the germline V gene. Trimming removed 1 base from V and 4 bases from J, with 12 bases in between. The length of the CDR3 is 15 residues. The sequenced part of the CDR3 DNA is TGTGCCAGCAGTTACTTCGGCAGGGGGGCAGATACG. Translated, it gives CASSYFGRGADT. The complete CDR3 sequence is CASSYFGRGADTQYF.

This clone occurred many times. The read comes to an end 3 residues before the CDR3 does, leaving the germline J gene to fill in the end. V and J are TRBV18 and TRBJ1-1, with D possibly TRBD1 on 5 matching bases. Trimming stripped 4 bases from V and 2 bases from J, with 8 bases between. The germline gives CDR1 KGHSH, CDR2 LQKENI. This CDR3 has 13 residues. Here the CDR3 reads CASSQRGNTEAFF. The sequenced CDR3 bases are TGTGCCAGCTCACAAAGGGGTAACACTGAA.

This clone showed up many times. CDR3 bases read: TGCAGTTCCCAGGATCGGCAAAACATT. Its protein product is CSSQDRQNI. In full, the CDR3 is CSSQDRQNIQYF. This rearrangement joins TRBV20-1 to TRBJ2-4; no clear D gene. The sequence runs out 3 residues before the end of the CDR3; the remainder is reconstructed from the germline J gene. The V gene's germline CDR1 is DFQATT and CDR2 SNEGSKA (reference sequence). This CDR3 region has 12 residues. Trimming removed 8 bases at V and 5 bases at J, with 13 bases between.

This clone was observed at least ten times. The part of the CDR3 DNA that was read is TGTGCCAGCAGTATGGGACAGGGGCCCTACAATGAG. Amino acids: CASSMGQGPYNE. The whole CDR3 sequence reads CASSMGQGPYNEQFF. This chain connects TRBV6-4 to TRBJ2-1, with 10 bases identical to TRBD1. The read terminates 3 residues ahead of where the CDR3 ends, so the germline J gene completes it. The J segment lost 2 bases and the V segment lost 5 bases, leaving 3 bases of the junction unmatched. Germline V gene sequence: CDR1 MRHNA, CDR2 SNTAGT. The CDR3 covers 15 residues.

Note on this clone: The read stops 3 residues short of the end of the CDR3; the missing end is completed from the germline J gene. V and J are TRBV7-3 and TRBJ1-3; 7 bases are shared with TRBD1. Germline V lookup: CDR1 SGHTA, CDR2 FQGTGA. The CDR3 runs to 16 residues. Trimming took 5 bases from V and 4 from J; bases not matched to a gene: 11. The sequenced CDR3 bases are TGTGCCAGCAGCCCATCAGATCGACAGGGAGGAAACACC. This sequence encodes CASSPSDRQGGNT. Given in full, the CDR3 is CASSPSDRQGGNTIYF.

This clone was seen ten or more times. The read ends 3 residues shy of where the CDR3 ends; the end is completed using the germline J gene. V is TRBV20-1 and J is TRBJ1-6; 7 bases agree with TRBD1. CDR3 length: 16 amino acids. The V gene end was trimmed by 0 bases and the J gene end by 1 base; junction bases not matched to a gene: 3. The germline CDR1 and CDR2 sequences are DFQATT and SNEGSKA (reference sequence). The CDR3 reads CSARDPGGSYNSPLHF. The part of the CDR3 DNA that was read is TGCAGTGCTAGAGATCCAGGGGGGTCCTATAATTCACCC.

This clone was counted at least ten times. The junction and the germline gene differ at one end; a read error may be behind it. The CDR3 end falls 3 residues outside the read, so it is completed with the germline J gene. This rearrangement joins TRBV4-2 to TRBJ1-5; 7 bases are a match to TRBD1. The CDR3 runs to 17 residues. Germline assignment: CDR1 LGHNA and CDR2 YNFKEQ. The CDR3 region is CASSQASGGRGNQPQHF. CDR3 bases read: TGCGCCAGCAGCCAAGCATCAGGGGGACGGGGCAATCAGCCC.

At least ten counts were recorded for this clone. The missing CDR3 end, 3 residues past where the read stops, is filled in from the germline J gene. V gene TRBV7-6 combines with J gene TRBJ2-3; maybe TRBD1 (6 bases). This CDR3 comprises 15 residues. The V gene lost 2 bases and the J gene lost 1 base, with 10 bases spanning the gap. CDR1 and CDR2 from the germline V gene are SGHVS and FNYEAQ. The CDR3 region is CASSLRGSGTDTQYF. CDR3 DNA (partial): TGTGCCAGCAGCTTAAGGGGGTCCGGCACAGATACG.

The sample holds many counts of this clone. CDR3 sequence reads: CASSPLERGEAFF. The covered CDR3 bases are TGTGCCAGCTCACCATTGGAGCGGGGTGAA. This chain uses TRBV18 with TRBJ1-1; D ambiguous. The CDR3 end lies 3 residues beyond the end of the read and is filled in from the germline J gene. V gave up 2 bases and J gave up 7 bases, with 11 bases separating them. The CDR3 length is 13 residues. The germline V gene encodes CDR1 KGHSH and CDR2 LQKENI.

This clone has ten or more counts. Sequencing ends 3 residues short of the CDR3 end; the germline J gene provides the rest. This sequence joins TRBV5-1 and TRBJ2-3; TRBD1 aligns across 8 bases. The CDR3 is 12 residues long. In germline, CDR1 is SGHRS, CDR2 YFSETQ. The CDR3 loop reads CASSEQGVAQYF. The sequenced part of the CDR3 DNA is TGCGCCAGCAGCGAACAGGGGGTAGCG.

In this sample, this clone turned up many times. The observed sequence ends 3 residues before the CDR3 terminus, with the missing tail filled in from the germline J gene. The chain couples TRBV5-1 to TRBJ1-6; no firm D call. The germline gives CDR1 SGHRS, CDR2 YFSETQ. This CDR3 region has 14 residues. V lost 3 bases, J lost 0 bases, and 4 bases lay in between. The sequenced CDR3 bases are TGCGCCAGCAGCTCCAGCTCCTATAATTCACCC. It specifies CASSSSSYNSP. In full, the CDR3 reads CASSSSSYNSPLHF.

This clone was picked up many times. Read sequence stops 3 residues before the CDR3 end, and the germline J gene provides the missing end. The V and J genes are TRBV7-9 and TRBJ1-6, with a tentative D call TRBD1 (5 bases). Trimming took 4 bases from V and 7 from J, leaving 14 bases between them. Germline V gene data show CDR1 as SEHNR and CDR2 as FQNEAQ (reference sequence). The CDR3 sequence is 15 residues long. The CDR3: CASSYRSGNNSPLHF. The CDR3 DNA, read in part, is TGTGCCAGCAGCTATAGGTCAGGGAACAATTCACCC.

This clone was recorded at least ten times. The missing CDR3 end, 3 residues past where the read stops, is filled in from the germline J gene. The rearrangement joins TRBV19 to TRBJ2-2, with 10 bases fitting TRBD1. The CDR3 sequence is 15 residues long. Germline loops: CDR1 LNHDA, CDR2 SQIVND (reference sequence). V lost 3 bases to trimming and J lost 4 bases; unmatched junction nucleotides: 2. The CDR3 is CASSIGTGVTGELFF. Incomplete CDR3 DNA: TGTGCCAGTAGTATTGGGACAGGGGTCACCGGGGAG. Filled out from reference TRBV19 and TRBJ2-2, the complete variable domain reads DGGITQSPKYLFRKEGQNVTLSCEQNLNHDAMYWYRQDPGQGLRLIYYSQIVNDFQKGDIAEGYSVSREKKESFPLTVTSAQKNPTAFYLCASSIGTGVTGELFFGEGSRLTVL.

This clone was seen only a few times. The sequenced fragment ends 3 residues before the CDR3 boundary, so the rest is inferred from the germline J gene. The gene calls are TRBV7-2 and TRBJ2-1; possibly TRBD2 for D (7 bases). Germline V lookup: CDR1 SGHTA, CDR2 FQGNSA. This CDR3 is 15 amino acids long. V lost 1 base, J lost 6 bases, and 13 bases lay in between. Incomplete CDR3 DNA: TGTGCCAGCAGCTTAGTTGGGGGGGGGCCCAATGAG. Translation: CASSLVGGGPNE. The full CDR3 is CASSLVGGGPNEQFF.

This clone occurred many times. The read ends 3 residues before the CDR3 terminus; that terminus is restored from the germline J gene. The chain is built from TRBV12-3 or TRBV12-4 and TRBJ2-1, with TRBD2 matching 10 bases. Trimming cost V 1 base and J 0 bases; bases outside gene matches: 3. The CDR3 is made up of 17 amino acids. The DNA read from the CDR3 is TGTGCCAGCAGTTTAGTAGCGGGGGGTCTCTCCTACAATGAG. Amino acids: CASSLVAGGLSYNE. The whole CDR3 protein is CASSLVAGGLSYNEQFF.

Worth noting for this clone: The read comes to an end 3 residues before the CDR3 does, leaving the germline J gene to fill in the end. The chain links TRBV20-1 to TRBJ1-3; TRBD1 might be the D (5 bases). The V end lost 6 bases, the J end lost 3 bases, and 18 bases lay between the germline ends. Germline V CDR1 and CDR2: DFQATT, SNEGSKA (reference sequence). The CDR3 is 15 amino acids. The CDR3 here is CSAPRRGGVGNTIYF. The CDR3 DNA, read in part, is TGCAGTGCCCCGAGGAGGGGAGGCGTTGGAAACACC.